The 26 T cell receptor beta chains presented below share a single source sample, sequenced in a study of T-cell memory formation after mild COVID-19 (dated by TCRdb to the early 2020s). Library method: 5' RACE. Sequencing instrument: Illumina NovaSeq 6000. TCRdb reprocessed the public reads (quality trimming at Q25 with fastp, clone calling with MiXCR) and kept in-frame beta chains. Every entry covers one CDR3 protein and lists the most common genes and DNA from its rows. The sample data list a few hundred thousand distinct CDR3 sequences, and less than 25% of these were observed just once. The ten largest clones capture 20% to 25% of the sample. Source material: PBMCs or a T cell subset sorted from them (not recorded which). The source is a man aged 18 to 29 who had mild COVID-19 (a few samples of this study predate the infection). The sample titles of this study are shuffled in the database, so cell type and time point are left out; the donor was told from shared clones.

A few counts support this clonotype. This chain connects TRBV3-1 to TRBJ2-3, with D uncertain. Trimming pared 2 bases from V and 6 bases from J, leaving 9 bases between. This CDR3 comprises 13 residues. Germline CDR1 is LGHDT and CDR2 is YNNKEL (reference sequence). The CDR3 nucleotides are TGTGCCAGCAGCCAATCTCCGGGCGATACGCAGTATTTT. Translated, it gives CASSQSPGDTQYF.

In this sample, this clonotype turned up a few times. This chain links TRBV19 with TRBJ1-2, with D possibly matching TRBD1 (5 bases). Germline V gives CDR1 LNHDA, CDR2 SQIVND (reference sequence). The V end was cut by 9 bases, the J end by 4 bases, with 15 bases between. The CDR3 contains 13 residues. The CDR3 sequence is CASNRRRGYGYTF. The CDR3 nucleotides are TGTGCCAGCAACAGGAGAAGGGGCTATGGCTACACCTTC.

This clonotype was seen a handful of times. The chain recombines TRBV5-5 with TRBJ1-2, with D possibly matching TRBD1 (5 bases). V was cut by 4 bases and J by 8 bases, with 27 bases left in between. The germline V gene encodes CDR1 SGHKS and CDR2 YYEKEE (reference sequence). CDR3 size: 17 residues. CDR3 residues: CASSTPNGAGFFGGYTF. The DNA for the CDR3 is TGTGCCAGCAGCACCCCGAATGGGGCAGGGTTCTTTGGCGGCTACACCTTC. The full variable domain, completed using reference TRBV5-5 and TRBJ1-2, is DAGVTQSPTHLIKTRGQQVTLRCSPISGHKSVSWYQQVLGQGPQFIFQYYEKEERGRGNFPDRFSARQFPNYSSELNVNALLLGDSALYLCASSTPNGAGFFGGYTFGSGTRLTVV.

This chain connects TRBV11-2 to TRBJ1-2; 8 bases are a match to TRBD1. This CDR3 has 15 residues. Germline V gene data show CDR1 as SGHAT and CDR2 as FQNNGV. Losses at the gene ends were 2 bases for V and 3 bases for J; bases not matched to a gene: 5. CDR3 loop: CASSLFQGADYGYTF. The CDR3 DNA follows: TGTGCCAGCAGCTTATTCCAGGGGGCGGACTATGGCTACACCTTC.

This clonotype was counted at least ten times. CDR3 loop: CASSGVGVAYNEQFF. The CDR3 DNA sequence: TGCGCCAGCAGCGGCGTGGGGGTAGCTTACAATGAGCAGTTCTTC. The chain uses TRBV4-1 and TRBJ2-1; D may correspond to TRBD1 or TRBD2 (5 bases each). The germline V gene has CDR1 MGHRA and CDR2 YSYEKL. The CDR3 has 15 amino acids. The germline V and J ends were trimmed by 5 bases and 4 bases, with 15 bases remaining between them.

This clonotype has just a few counts. The chain joins TRBV2 to TRBJ2-7; D possibly corresponds to TRBD1 (5 bases). Looked up from germline, CDR1 is SNHLY and CDR2 is FYNNEI. This CDR3 comprises 12 residues. V lost 2 bases to trimming and J lost 3 bases, with 5 bases between them. This CDR3 reads CASSEQGYEQYV. The CDR3 region has the DNA TGTGCCAGCAGTGAACAGGGCTACGAGCAGTACGTC.

This clonotype was observed a few times. J is TRBJ1-3 and V is TRBV20-1; D remains unclear. Per germline, CDR1 DFQATT and CDR2 SNEGSKA (reference sequence). This CDR3 is 13 amino acids long. The V and J ends lost 1 base and 0 bases respectively, with 4 bases between them. The CDR3 coding sequence is TGCAGTGCTAGAGGCAGCTCTGGAAACACCATATATTTT. Amino acid sequence: CSARGSSGNTIYF.

This chain joins TRBV6-2 or TRBV6-3 and TRBJ2-5; D possibly corresponds to TRBD1 (5 bases). The CDR3 spans 10 residues. Germline V gene lookup returns CDR1 MNHEY and CDR2 SVGEGT. CDR3 sequence reads: CATARETQYF. The CDR3 DNA follows: TGTGCGACAGCGAGAGAGACCCAGTACTTC.

This sequence joins TRBV7-3 and TRBJ2-1; D is uncertain. Germline CDR1 is SGHTA and CDR2 is FQGTGA. The CDR3 loop spans 12 amino acids. The V end was cut by 4 bases, the J end by 13 bases, with 14 bases between. DNA of the CDR3: TGTGCCAGCAGCTCCCGTGGAGACCGCCAGTTCTTC. It yields the protein CASSSRGDRQFF.

This sequence joins TRBV7-2 and TRBJ1-2, with D perhaps TRBD1 (6 bases). The CDR3 extends over 13 amino acids. V was pared by 5 bases and J by 6 bases, with 13 bases between. Germline CDR1 is SGHTA and CDR2 is FQGNSA. The CDR3 loop is CASSISGANGYTF. The CDR3, as DNA: TGTGCCAGCAGCATCTCAGGGGCGAATGGCTACACCTTC.

This clonotype was counted a few times. The rearrangement uses TRBV6-5 and TRBJ1-6; 10 nucleotides align to TRBD1. This CDR3 spans 15 amino acids. Trimming cost V 5 bases and J 14 bases; bases outside gene matches: 12. CDR1 is MNHEY and CDR2 is SVGAGI in the germline V gene. The CDR3 here is CASSPPRDRGSTLHF. The CDR3 coding sequence is TGTGCCAGCAGTCCCCCCAGGGACAGGGGCTCGACCCTCCACTTT.

The J gene is TRBJ1-3, the V gene TRBV6-5, with TRBD1 identical over 8 bases. V lost 0 bases, J lost 2 bases, and 6 bases stayed unmatched. Germline-derived CDR1 and CDR2 are MNHEY and SVGAGI. The CDR3 covers 17 residues. For the CDR3, the DNA is TGTGCCAGCAGTTACTCCCGGCAACAGGGGGCTGGAAACACCATATATTTT. Translating it yields CASSYSRQQGAGNTIYF.

The chain joins TRBV7-9 to TRBJ1-1; 7 positions agree with TRBD1. The CDR3 is made up of 14 amino acids. Losses at the gene ends were 5 bases for V and 1 base for J; bases not matched to a gene: 4. Germline V lookup: CDR1 SEHNR, CDR2 FQNEAQ (reference sequence). In DNA, the CDR3 is TGTGCCAGCAGCCAGGACAGGTGGAACACTGAAGCTTTCTTT. Protein sequence: CASSQDRWNTEAFF.

The CDR3 coding sequence is TGTGCCAGCAGCGCCCTCTCGAGCTGGGGGCGATGGGAGACCCAGTACTTC. It encodes CASSALSSWGRWETQYF. This chain joins TRBV9 and TRBJ2-5; the D gene is possibly TRBD1 (6 bases). Looked up from germline, CDR1 is SGDLS and CDR2 is YYNGEE. CDR3 length equals 17 residues. Trimming shortened V by 3 bases and J by 5 bases, and 23 bases separated the two germline ends. Using reference TRBV9 and TRBJ2-5 for the parts outside the CDR3, the full variable domain is DSGVTQTPKHLITATGQRVTLRCSPRSGDLSVYWYQQSLDQGLQFLIQYYNGEERAKGNILERFSAQQFPDLHSELNLSSLELGDSALYFCASSALSSWGRWETQYFGPGTRLLVL.

V is TRBV24-1 and J is TRBJ1-1; weak D call: TRBD1 (6 bases). V was cut by 4 bases and J by 11 bases, with 13 bases left in between. The CDR3 has 12 amino acids. Germline CDR1 reads KGHDR; CDR2 reads SFDVKD. CDR3 in DNA: TGTGCCACCAGTGACCCACAGGGCGACGCTTTCTTT. Translating it yields CATSDPQGDAFF.

The sample holds a few counts of this clonotype. The chain is built from TRBV10-3 and TRBJ1-2; 9 bases line up with TRBD1. CDR1 is ENHRY, CDR2 SYGVKD, per germline. V dropped 8 bases and J dropped 7; count of bases not matched to a gene: 5. The CDR3 totals 12 residues. CDR3 nucleotide sequence: TGTGCCATCGGGGACAGGGACGGTGGCTACACCTTC. Translation gives CAIGDRDGGYTF.

The J gene is TRBJ1-1, the V gene TRBV6-2 or TRBV6-3; D call uncertain. Germline values: CDR1 MNHEY, CDR2 SVGEGT. V was clipped by 3 bases and J by 0 bases, with 8 bases between them. The CDR3 contains 14 residues. The CDR3 protein is CASSYLDLNTEAFF. For the CDR3, the DNA is TGTGCCAGCAGTTATCTCGACCTGAACACTGAAGCTTTCTTT.

This clonotype was detected only a few times. The genes are TRBV21-1 and TRBJ2-1; the table's TRBD1 call for D was not verified on the DNA. TRBV21-1 is described as a pseudogene. The CDR3 runs to 14 residues. CDR3 sequence: CASSHRTGFSEQFF. Written as DNA, the CDR3 is TGTGCCAGCAGCCACCGGACAGGGTTCTCTGAGCAGTTCTTC.

This chain links TRBV12-3 or TRBV12-4 with TRBJ2-2, with 7 bases identical to TRBD1. This CDR3 has 15 residues. Germline trimming cut 6 bases from V and 6 bases from J; bases unmatched to any gene: 10. As DNA, the CDR3 is TGTGCCAGCAGACTGACCAGGGGGTACCCCGGGGAGCTGTTTTTT. This gives the protein CASRLTRGYPGELFF.

The table lists this clonotype with a count of one. V usage is TRBV7-2 and J usage is TRBJ1-1; D is perhaps TRBD1 (6 bases). This CDR3 is 13 amino acids long. Germline values: CDR1 SGHTA, CDR2 FQGNSA. Trimming stripped 2 bases from V and 7 bases from J, with 11 bases between. The CDR3 region is CASSLQGWGEAFF. In DNA, the CDR3 is TGTGCCAGCAGCTTACAGGGGTGGGGTGAAGCTTTCTTT.

This clonotype was picked up one time. The V and J genes are TRBV7-3 and TRBJ2-6, with D unresolved. The CDR3 length is 15 residues. Trimming took 3 bases from V and 1 from J, leaving 7 bases between them. Germline CDR1 SGHTA, CDR2 FQGTGA. The CDR3 DNA reads TGTGCCAGCAGCTTGTGGAAGTCTGGGGCCAACGTCCTGACTTTC. Residues: CASSLWKSGANVLTF. Using reference TRBV7-3 and TRBJ2-6 for the parts outside the CDR3, the full variable domain is GAGVSQTPSNKVTEKGKYVELRCDPISGHTALYWYRQSLGQGPEFLIYFQGTGAADDSGLPNDRFFAVRPEGSVSTLKIQRTERGDSAVYLCASSLWKSGANVLTFGAGSRLTVL.

The rearrangement uses TRBV30 and TRBJ1-5, with D uncertain. Germline V gene data show CDR1 as GTSNPN and CDR2 as SVGIG (reference sequence). Trimming stripped 0 bases from V and 7 bases from J, with 22 bases between. This CDR3 is built from 17 residues. CDR3 amino acids: CAWSVYGVGPYGQPQHF. The CDR3 bases are TGTGCCTGGAGTGTCTACGGTGTAGGGCCGTACGGCCAGCCCCAGCATTTT.

The chain links TRBV7-2 to TRBJ2-3; D uncertain. The CDR3 is 13 amino acids. Germline CDR1 is SGHTA and CDR2 is FQGNSA. The V end was cut by 2 bases, the J end by 6 bases, with 9 bases between. This CDR3 reads CASSLFAADTQYF. CDR3 nucleotide sequence: TGTGCCAGCAGCTTATTTGCGGCTGATACGCAGTATTTT.

This clonotype has only a few counts. CDR3 DNA sequence: TGTGCCAGCAGCGCCGGACTAGCGGGAGGCTCCTACAATGAGCAGTTCTTC. Residues: CASSAGLAGGSYNEQFF. The V call is TRBV9, the J call TRBJ2-1; 14 bases align to TRBD2. CDR3 length equals 17 residues. Germline CDR1 is SGDLS and CDR2 is YYNGEE. V shed 3 bases, J shed 0 bases, and the junction held 2 bases outside the gene matches.

This chain's CDR3 is CASSDTGALSGANVLTF. CDR3 nucleotide sequence: TGTGCCAGCAGTGATACAGGGGCTCTCTCTGGGGCCAACGTCCTGACTTTC. The chain employs TRBV27 and TRBJ2-6; the match to TRBD1 covers 7 bases. CDR1 MNHEY and CDR2 SMNVEV come from the germline V gene (reference sequence). V dropped 5 bases and J dropped 0; count of bases not matched to a gene: 7. The CDR3 is made up of 17 amino acids.

This clonotype was detected many times. The chain has TRBV12-3 or TRBV12-4 and TRBJ2-7; D remains ambiguous. CDR3 length equals 13 residues. V was pared by 11 bases and J by 0 bases, with 14 bases between. CDR3 loop: CACSGPSSYEQYF. The CDR3 DNA reads as TGTGCCTGCTCCGGCCCCAGCTCCTACGAGCAGTACTTC.